The entry that follows covers one T cell receptor beta chain sequence. Antigen: not known. Each TCR library consumed 3,000 to 4,500 ng of total RNA. Following a re-call of the 5' RACE reads, TCRdb has one entry per CDR3 protein and lacks DNA. This sample carries about 380,000 distinct CDR3 sequences, with just over 2.5% going to the ten biggest clones. CDR1 and CDR2 from the germline V gene are SGHAT and FQNNGV. This CDR3 contains 18 residues. This entry is derived from a study of monozygotic twins with inflammatory bowel disease. Notes on the study in general: Ultimately, a single strong signal or clonotype associated with IBD was not supported. Limited power may explain why concordant and discordant twins showed no difference in repertoire similarity.

The rearrangement uses TRBV11-2 and TRBJ2-3; TCRdb picks TRBD2, but there is no DNA to check that call. Sequencing used blood. The sequence derives from a human donor with ulcerative colitis or Crohn's disease, or a healthy co-twin of an affected twin (not recorded which). This CDR3 is CASSLRGLSGGGTDTQYF.